This is a list of T cell receptor beta chains from one sample in a study of cytomegalovirus exposure and HLA in healthy donors. The table came from immunoSEQ multiplex PCR; TCRdb's copy has only in-frame clones and leaves some out. The sample contains roughly 78,000 clones, roughly 63% of which appear only once. Sequences were obtained from PBMCs. The receptors originated from a man in his thirties or forties in good health and CMV-seropositive. The CDR3 runs from the conserved cysteine through the conserved F or W. The D gene is left open where the match is weak. Expanded clones are given a class, and other clones once, few, many or no size at all.

D | J | size | V | CDR3 | DNA
. | TRBJ1-4 | . | TRBV29-1 | CSVRDIEGCLFF | TGCAGCGTTCGGGACATTGAAGGATGCCTGTTTTTT
TRBD1 | TRBJ2-7 | . | TRBV5-6 | CASSHLGTGGREQYF | TGTGCCAGCAGCCACCTCGGGACAGGGGGCCGCGAGCAGTACTTC
. | TRBJ2-3 | . | TRBV7-6 | CASIAPGDTQYF | TGTGCCAGCATCGCCCCAGGAGATACGCAGTATTTT
. | TRBJ1-1 | few | TRBV11-2 | CASSLEPGPNTEAFF | TGTGCCAGCAGCTTAGAACCAGGCCCGAACACTGAAGCTTTCTTT
. | TRBJ2-7 | few | TRBV4-2 | CASSQGSSEKYEQYF | TGTGCCAGCAGCCAAGGCAGTTCGGAGAAGTACGAGCAGTACTTC
. | TRBJ1-4 | . | TRBV9 | CASSVGRSNEKLFF | TGTGCCAGCAGCGTAGGACGGAGTAATGAAAAACTGTTTTTT
TRBD2 | TRBJ2-3 | once | TRBV7-2 | CASSLVGGRGSTDTQYF | TGTGCCAGCAGCTTAGTCGGCGGGAGGGGGAGCACAGATACGCAGTATTTT
. | TRBJ1-5 | few | TRBV19 | CASSIGQFNQPQHF | TGTGCCAGTAGTATAGGTCAGTTCAATCAGCCCCAGCATTTT
. | TRBJ2-5 | . | TRBV18 | CASSPRVEDTQETQYF | TGTGCCAGCTCACCGCGGGTGGAAGACACTCAAGAGACCCAGTACTTC
. | TRBJ1-6 | . | TRBV11-2 | CASSSGLGGSPLHF | TGTGCCAGCAGCTCCGGACTGGGTGGCTCACCCCTCCACTTT
. | TRBJ2-7 | . | TRBV11-2 | CASSNAEVYKYF | TGTGCCAGCAGCAACGCGGAGGTTTATAAGTACTTC
TRBD1 | TRBJ1-1 | . | TRBV29-1 | CSVDTTGGATEAFF | TGCAGCGTCGATACCACAGGGGGGGCCACTGAAGCTTTCTTT
TRBD1 | TRBJ2-3 | . | TRBV15 | CATSRVGTGGGYTDTQYF | TGTGCCACCAGCAGAGTCGGGACAGGGGGCGGGTACACAGATACGCAGTATTTT
TRBD1 | TRBJ2-7 | . | TRBV6-5 | CASSYSGQVIYEQYF | TGTGCCAGCAGTTACTCGGGACAGGTTATCTACGAGCAGTACTTC
TRBD1 | TRBJ2-1 | . | TRBV10-3 | CAITMGQGAGNEQFF | TGTGCCATCACCATGGGACAGGGGGCAGGGAATGAGCAGTTCTTC
. | TRBJ2-5 | . | TRBV7-3 | CASSRFGDSGQETQYF | TGTGCCAGCAGCCGGTTTGGCGATAGCGGACAAGAGACCCAGTACTTC
TRBD1 | TRBJ2-5 | few | TRBV4-3 | CASSRTGGQLGETQYF | TGCGCCAGCAGCCGGACAGGGGGTCAGTTAGGGGAGACCCAGTACTTC
TRBD1 | TRBJ2-2 | . | TRBV7-3 | CASSLTPTGAVPGELFF | TGTGCCAGCAGCTTAACCCCGACAGGGGCAGTTCCCGGGGAGCTGTTTTTT
TRBD2 | TRBJ2-5 | . | TRBV11-3 | CASSPIRGREVWGTQYF | TGTGCCAGCAGCCCGATTCGTGGGCGGGAGGTCTGGGGGACCCAGTACTTC
. | TRBJ1-6 | few | TRBV30 | CAWSVSPAGSGSPLHF | TGTGCCTGGAGTGTATCCCCCGCAGGGTCAGGATCACCCCTCCACTTT
. | TRBJ2-7 | . | TRBV5-1 | CASSTIGSRVNNEQYF | TGCGCCAGCAGCACGATTGGATCTCGGGTGAATAACGAGCAGTACTTC
. | TRBJ2-7 | once | TRBV29-1 | CSVGVGAREQYF | TGCAGCGTTGGGGTAGGGGCTCGCGAGCAGTACTTC
. | TRBJ2-6 | once | TRBV9 | CASSSDRSSGANVLTF | TGTGCCAGCAGCTCTGACAGGAGCTCTGGGGCCAACGTCCTGACTTTC
. | TRBJ2-3 | . | TRBV2 | CASKADHTDTQYF | TGTGCCTCCAAAGCGGATCACACAGATACGCAGTATTTT
. | TRBJ2-7 | . | TRBV12-5 | CASSFGGSYEQYF | TGTGCTAGTTCTTTCGGGGGTTCCTACGAGCAGTACTTC
TRBD1 | TRBJ2-7 | . | TRBV19 | CASKGVQGASEQYF | TGTGCCAGTAAGGGTGTACAGGGGGCTTCCGAGCAGTACTTC
. | TRBJ2-7 | . | TRBV5-1 | CASSLGRGDEQYF | TGCGCCAGCAGCTTGGGCAGGGGCGACGAGCAGTACTTC
. | TRBJ2-1 | . | TRBV28 | CASSSYEQFF | TGTGCCAGCAGTTCCTATGAGCAGTTCTTC
. | TRBJ2-7 | . | TRBV7-9 | CASSFYRDEQYF | TGTGCCAGCAGCTTTTACCGGGACGAGCAGTACTTC
. | TRBJ1-6 | . | TRBV6-5 | CASSYGYTGSNSPLHF | TGTGCCAGCAGTTACGGATATACAGGTTCAAATTCACCCCTCCACTTT
. | TRBJ1-3 | . | TRBV11-2 | CASSLTVPGFSGNTIYF | TGTGCCAGCAGCTTAACAGTCCCCGGATTCTCTGGAAACACCATATATTTT
. | TRBJ2-7 | . | TRBV4-1 | CASSPPRGGGRGEYF | TGCGCCAGCAGCCCCCCACGAGGGGGAGGGCGTGGGGAGTACTTC
. | TRBJ2-3 | . | TRBV19 | CASSETGIPLDTQYF | TGTGCCAGTAGTGAAACAGGGATTCCACTAGATACGCAGTATTTT
TRBD1 | TRBJ2-3 | . | TRBV30 | CAWSRDRGQYF | TGTGCCTGGAGTAGGGACAGGGGACAGTATTTT
TRBD2 | TRBJ2-1 | . | TRBV7-3 | CASSPGLAGDNEQFF | TGTGCCAGCAGCCCGGGACTAGCGGGAGACAATGAGCAGTTCTTC
TRBD1 | TRBJ2-7 | . | TRBV5-1 | CASSQGQGAGYEQYF | TGCGCCAGCAGCCAAGGACAGGGGGCGGGCTACGAGCAGTACTTC
TRBD1 | TRBJ1-2 | . | TRBV27 | CASSPQSGGGAIGGYTF | TGTGCCAGCAGTCCTCAGTCCGGAGGGGGCGCTATAGGTGGCTACACCTTC
. | TRBJ2-3 | once | TRBV27 | CASSLSDTDTQYF | TGTGCCAGCAGTTTATCGGACACTGATACGCAGTATTTT
. | TRBJ2-7 | few | TRBV28 | CASTTTALSEQYF | TGTGCCAGCACCACGACAGCCCTTAGCGAGCAGTACTTC
TRBD1 | TRBJ1-1 | . | TRBV6-5 | CASSYSSDRGDTEAFF | TGTGCCAGCAGTTACTCCTCGGACAGGGGAGACACTGAAGCTTTCTTT
. | TRBJ1-3 | . | TRBV18 | CASSGGFGSSGNTIYF | TGTGCCAGCTCAGGCGGATTCGGAAGCTCTGGAAACACCATATATTTT
TRBD1 | TRBJ2-7 | . | TRBV6-1 | CASSPGQNYEQYF | TGTGCCAGCAGTCCGGGACAGAACTACGAGCAGTACTTC
. | TRBJ2-3 | . | TRBV5-1 | CASSSGVGGTDTQYF | TGCGCCAGCAGCTCGGGAGTCGGGGGCACAGATACGCAGTATTTT
TRBD2 | TRBJ2-7 | . | TRBV19 | CASSTTGRATYEQYF | TGTGCCAGTAGTACAACGGGGAGGGCTACCTACGAGCAGTACTTC
TRBD2 | TRBJ2-5 | . | TRBV15 | CATSTYRGGETQYF | TGTGCCACCAGCACCTATCGGGGGGGAGAGACCCAGTACTTC
TRBD2 | TRBJ2-3 | . | TRBV29-1 | CSVNHPPSGGEDTQYF | TGCAGCGTCAACCATCCCCCTAGCGGGGGTGAAGATACGCAGTATTTT
. | TRBJ1-2 | once | TRBV21-1 | CASRGRRGYTF | TGTGCCAGCAGAGGGAGGAGGGGCTACACCTTC
. | TRBJ2-2 | . | TRBV11-3 | CASSLFSGVTGELFF | TGTGCCAGCAGCTTATTTTCGGGGGTCACCGGGGAGCTGTTTTTT
. | TRBJ2-3 | . | TRBV27 | CASSLGGKDTQYF | TGTGCCAGCAGTTTAGGAGGAAAAGATACGCAGTATTTT
TRBD1 | TRBJ2-3 | few | TRBV6-5 | CASSDRGHTQYF | TGTGCCAGCAGTGACAGGGGTCATACGCAGTATTTT
TRBD1 | TRBJ2-5 | . | TRBV7-2 | CASSLDRGAETQYF | TGTGCCAGCAGCTTAGACAGGGGAGCAGAGACCCAGTACTTC
. | TRBJ1-2 | . | TRBV6-5 | CASSYAGDPYGYTF | TGTGCCAGCAGTTACGCAGGGGATCCCTATGGCTACACCTTC
TRBD2 | TRBJ2-1 | . | TRBV4-1 | CASSQGFLAGGSYNEQFF | TGCGCCAGCAGCCAAGGATTCCTAGCGGGTGGGTCCTACAATGAGCAGTTCTTC
TRBD1 | TRBJ1-4 | . | TRBV10-3 | CAIRGTGEKLFF | TGTGCCATCAGGGGGACAGGCGAAAAACTGTTTTTT
TRBD2 | TRBJ2-7 | . | TRBV6-5 | CASSSPGAAGPYEQYF | TGTGCCAGCAGTTCCCCTGGAGCAGCGGGACCCTACGAGCAGTACTTC
. | TRBJ2-1 | . | TRBV9 | CASSVRQTQLDNEQFF | TGTGCCAGCAGCGTACGACAGACCCAACTGGACAATGAGCAGTTCTTC
TRBD2 | TRBJ2-7 | . | TRBV19 | CASSIIVSGLAGGAGYEQYF | TGTGCCAGTAGTATTATCGTAAGTGGACTAGCGGGAGGGGCCGGGTACGAGCAGTACTTC
TRBD2 | TRBJ2-3 | few | TRBV19 | CASSISSGRFLSTDTQYF | TGTGCCAGTAGTATTTCTAGCGGGAGGTTCCTTAGCACAGATACGCAGTATTTT